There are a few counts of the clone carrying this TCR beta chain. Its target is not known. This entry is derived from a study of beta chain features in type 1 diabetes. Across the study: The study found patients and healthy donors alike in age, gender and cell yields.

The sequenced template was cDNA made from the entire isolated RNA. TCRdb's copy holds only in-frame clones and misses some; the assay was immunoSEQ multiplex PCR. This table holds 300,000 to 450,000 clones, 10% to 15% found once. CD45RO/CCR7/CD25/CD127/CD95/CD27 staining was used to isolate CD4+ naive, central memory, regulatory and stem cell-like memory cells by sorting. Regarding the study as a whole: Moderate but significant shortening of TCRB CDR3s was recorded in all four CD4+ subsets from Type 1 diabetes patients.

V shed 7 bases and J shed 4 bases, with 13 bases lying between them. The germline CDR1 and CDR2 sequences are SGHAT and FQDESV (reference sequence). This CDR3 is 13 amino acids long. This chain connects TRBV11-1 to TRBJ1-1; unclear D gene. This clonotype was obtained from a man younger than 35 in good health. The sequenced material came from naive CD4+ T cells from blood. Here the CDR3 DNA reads TGTGCCAGCACCCCCCGGTTTCGCACTGAAGCTTTCTTT. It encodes CASTPRFRTEAFF.